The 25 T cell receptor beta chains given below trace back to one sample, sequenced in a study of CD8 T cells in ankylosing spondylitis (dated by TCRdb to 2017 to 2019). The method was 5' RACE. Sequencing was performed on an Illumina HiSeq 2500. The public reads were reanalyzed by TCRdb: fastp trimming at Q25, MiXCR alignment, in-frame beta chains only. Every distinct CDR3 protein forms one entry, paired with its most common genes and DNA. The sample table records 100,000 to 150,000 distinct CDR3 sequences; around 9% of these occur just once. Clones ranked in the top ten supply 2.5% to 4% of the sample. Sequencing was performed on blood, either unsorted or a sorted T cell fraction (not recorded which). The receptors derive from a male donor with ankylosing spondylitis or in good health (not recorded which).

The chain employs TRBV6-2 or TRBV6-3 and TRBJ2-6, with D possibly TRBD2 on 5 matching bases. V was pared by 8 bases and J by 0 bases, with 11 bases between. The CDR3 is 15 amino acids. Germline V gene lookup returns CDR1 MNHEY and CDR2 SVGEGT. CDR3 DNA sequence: TGTGCCAGCCGCCCAGAGGGCTCTGGGGCCAACGTCCTGACTTTC. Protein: CASRPEGSGANVLTF.

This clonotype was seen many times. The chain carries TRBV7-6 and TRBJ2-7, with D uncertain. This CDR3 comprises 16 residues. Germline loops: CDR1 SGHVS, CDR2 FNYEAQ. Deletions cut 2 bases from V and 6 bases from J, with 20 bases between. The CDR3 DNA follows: TGTGCCAGCAGCTTAAGTCTCCCAGCCCTCGGTTCCGAGCAGTACTTC. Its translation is CASSLSLPALGSEQYF.

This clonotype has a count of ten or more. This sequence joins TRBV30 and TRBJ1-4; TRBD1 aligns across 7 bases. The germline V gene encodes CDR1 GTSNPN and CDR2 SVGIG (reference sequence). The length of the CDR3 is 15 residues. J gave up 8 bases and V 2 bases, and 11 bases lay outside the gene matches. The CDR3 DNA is TGTGCCTGGAGTTATCGACAGGGAGTCGGGGAAAAACTGTTTTTT. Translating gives CAWSYRQGVGEKLFF.

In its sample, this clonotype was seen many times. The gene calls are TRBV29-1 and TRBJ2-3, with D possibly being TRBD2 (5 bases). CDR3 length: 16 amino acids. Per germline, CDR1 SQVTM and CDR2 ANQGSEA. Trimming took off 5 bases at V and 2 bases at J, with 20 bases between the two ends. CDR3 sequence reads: CSVMSADWKFTDTQYF. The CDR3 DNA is TGCAGCGTTATGAGTGCGGACTGGAAGTTCACAGATACGCAGTATTTT.

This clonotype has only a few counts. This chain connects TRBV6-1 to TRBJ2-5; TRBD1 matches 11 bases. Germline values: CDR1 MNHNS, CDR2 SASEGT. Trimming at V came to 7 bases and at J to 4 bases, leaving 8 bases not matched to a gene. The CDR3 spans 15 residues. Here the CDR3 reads CASIPDRGRGETQYF. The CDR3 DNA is TGTGCCAGCATTCCGGACAGGGGGCGAGGAGAGACCCAGTACTTC.

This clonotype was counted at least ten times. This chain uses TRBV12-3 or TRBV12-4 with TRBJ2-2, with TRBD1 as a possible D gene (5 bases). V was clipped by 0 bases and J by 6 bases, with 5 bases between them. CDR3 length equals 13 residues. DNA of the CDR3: TGTGCCAGCAGTTTAGCCAGGGCCGGGGAGCTGTTTTTT. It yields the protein CASSLARAGELFF.

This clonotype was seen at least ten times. CDR3 loop: CSVEVLGRGIQYF. CDR3 DNA: TGCAGCGTTGAAGTTTTAGGGAGAGGCATTCAGTACTTC. V and J are TRBV29-1 and TRBJ2-4, with D perhaps matching TRBD2 (5 bases). With 1 base removed from V and 9 bases from J, the gap between germline ends came to 13 bases. This CDR3 is built from 13 residues. Germline values: CDR1 SQVTM, CDR2 ANQGSEA.

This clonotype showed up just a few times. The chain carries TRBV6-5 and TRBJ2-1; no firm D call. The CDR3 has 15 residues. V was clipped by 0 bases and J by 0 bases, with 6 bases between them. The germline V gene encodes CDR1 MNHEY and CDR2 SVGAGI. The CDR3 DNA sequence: TGTGCCAGCAGTTACTCAGTTAGCTCCTACAATGAGCAGTTCTTC. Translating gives CASSYSVSSYNEQFF.

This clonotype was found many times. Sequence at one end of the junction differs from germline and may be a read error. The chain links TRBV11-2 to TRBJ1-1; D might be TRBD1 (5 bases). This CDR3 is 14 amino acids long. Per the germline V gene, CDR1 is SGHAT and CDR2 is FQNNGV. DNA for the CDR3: TGTGCCAGCAGCCTAGACAGTCTGAACACTGAAGCTTTCTTT. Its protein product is CASSLDSLNTEAFF.

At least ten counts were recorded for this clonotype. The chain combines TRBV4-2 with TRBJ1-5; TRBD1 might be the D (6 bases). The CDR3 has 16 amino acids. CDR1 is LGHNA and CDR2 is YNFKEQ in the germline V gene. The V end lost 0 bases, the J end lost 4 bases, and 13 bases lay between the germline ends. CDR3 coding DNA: TGTGCCAGCAGCCAAGATCGTCGGACAGAAAATCAGCCCCAGCATTTT. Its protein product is CASSQDRRTENQPQHF.

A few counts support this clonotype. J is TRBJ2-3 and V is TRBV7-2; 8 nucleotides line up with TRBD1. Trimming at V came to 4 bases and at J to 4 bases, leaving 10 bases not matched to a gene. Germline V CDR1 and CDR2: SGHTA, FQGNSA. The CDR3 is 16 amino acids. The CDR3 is CASSYETGVVSDTQYF. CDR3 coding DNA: TGTGCCAGCAGCTATGAGACAGGGGTGGTCTCAGATACGCAGTATTTT.

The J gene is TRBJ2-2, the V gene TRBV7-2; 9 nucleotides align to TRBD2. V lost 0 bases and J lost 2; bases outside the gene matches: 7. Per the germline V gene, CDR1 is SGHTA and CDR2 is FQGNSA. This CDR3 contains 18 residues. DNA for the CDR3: TGTGCCAGCAGCTTAGCCCATAGCGGGAGTGGAAACACCGGGGAGCTGTTTTTT. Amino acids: CASSLAHSGSGNTGELFF.

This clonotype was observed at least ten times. Here the CDR3 reads CASSQDMGGFRSGDTQYF. CDR3 coding DNA: TGCGCCAGCAGCCAAGATATGGGCGGCTTCCGTTCCGGAGATACGCAGTATTTT. V and J are TRBV4-1 and TRBJ2-3; D remains ambiguous. Trimming shortened V by 0 bases and J by 5 bases, and 21 bases separated the two germline ends. Germline V CDR1 and CDR2: MGHRA, YSYEKL. CDR3 size: 18 residues.

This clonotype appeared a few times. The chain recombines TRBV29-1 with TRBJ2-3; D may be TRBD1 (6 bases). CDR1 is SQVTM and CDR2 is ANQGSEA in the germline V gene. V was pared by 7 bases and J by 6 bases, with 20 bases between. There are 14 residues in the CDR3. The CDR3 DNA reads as TGCAGCGCTAAACCAGGGGATCTCGTGGATACGCAGTATTTT. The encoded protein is CSAKPGDLVDTQYF.

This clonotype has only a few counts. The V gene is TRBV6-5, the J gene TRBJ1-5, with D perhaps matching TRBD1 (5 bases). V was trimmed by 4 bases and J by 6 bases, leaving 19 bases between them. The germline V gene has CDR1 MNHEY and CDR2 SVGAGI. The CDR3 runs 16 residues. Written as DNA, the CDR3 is TGTGCCAGCAGTTCCGGGGGGGGAGTCAAAATTCAGCCCCAGCATTTT. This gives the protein CASSSGGGVKIQPQHF.

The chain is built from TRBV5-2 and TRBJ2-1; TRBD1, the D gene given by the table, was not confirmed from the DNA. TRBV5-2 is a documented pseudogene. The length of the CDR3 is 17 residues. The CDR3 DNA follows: TGTGCCATGGGCTTTGGGGCCGGCGGGGCGGGGTACAATGAGCAGTTCTTC. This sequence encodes CAMGFGAGGAGYNEQFF.

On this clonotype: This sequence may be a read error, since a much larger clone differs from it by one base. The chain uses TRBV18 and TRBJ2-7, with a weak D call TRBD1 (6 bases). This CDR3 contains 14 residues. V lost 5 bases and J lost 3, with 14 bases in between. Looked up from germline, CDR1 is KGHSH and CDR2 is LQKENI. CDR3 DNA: TGTGCCAGCTCAAGGACAGTGTACCTCTACGAGCAGTACTTC. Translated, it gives CASSRTVYLYEQYF.

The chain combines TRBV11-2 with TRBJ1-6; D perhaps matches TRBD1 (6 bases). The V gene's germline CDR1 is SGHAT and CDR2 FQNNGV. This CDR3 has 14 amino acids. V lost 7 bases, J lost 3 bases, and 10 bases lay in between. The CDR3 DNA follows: TGTGCCAGCAAGGGGGGGGGCTATAATTCACCCCTCCACTTT. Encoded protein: CASKGGGYNSPLHF.

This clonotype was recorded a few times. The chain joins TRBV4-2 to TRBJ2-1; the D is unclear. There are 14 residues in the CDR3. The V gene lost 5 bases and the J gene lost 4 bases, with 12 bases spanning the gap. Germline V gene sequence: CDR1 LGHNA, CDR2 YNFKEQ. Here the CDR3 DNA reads TGTGCCAGCAGCTCCCTTTTCAGTTACAATGAGCAGTTCTTC. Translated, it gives CASSSLFSYNEQFF.

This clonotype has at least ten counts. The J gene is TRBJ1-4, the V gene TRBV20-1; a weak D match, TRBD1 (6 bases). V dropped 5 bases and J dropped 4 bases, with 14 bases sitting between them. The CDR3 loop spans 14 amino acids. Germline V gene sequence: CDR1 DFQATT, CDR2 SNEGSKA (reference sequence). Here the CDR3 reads CSAFRDTINEKLFF. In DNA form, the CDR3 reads TGCAGTGCTTTTCGGGACACCATTAATGAAAAACTGTTTTTT.

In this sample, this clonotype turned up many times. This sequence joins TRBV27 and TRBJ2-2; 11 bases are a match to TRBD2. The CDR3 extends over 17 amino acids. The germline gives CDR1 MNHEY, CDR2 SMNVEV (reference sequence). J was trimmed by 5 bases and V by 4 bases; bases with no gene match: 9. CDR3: CASSSHSGRGRTGELFF. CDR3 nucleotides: TGTGCCAGCAGTTCCCATAGCGGGAGGGGAAGAACCGGGGAGCTGTTTTTT.

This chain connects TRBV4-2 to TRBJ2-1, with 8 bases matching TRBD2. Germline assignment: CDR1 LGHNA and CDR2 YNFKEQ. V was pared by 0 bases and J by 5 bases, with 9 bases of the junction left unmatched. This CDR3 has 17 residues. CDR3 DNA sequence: TGTGCCAGCAGCCAAGAATTTGGACTAGCAGATAACAATGAGCAGTTCTTC. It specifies CASSQEFGLADNNEQFF.

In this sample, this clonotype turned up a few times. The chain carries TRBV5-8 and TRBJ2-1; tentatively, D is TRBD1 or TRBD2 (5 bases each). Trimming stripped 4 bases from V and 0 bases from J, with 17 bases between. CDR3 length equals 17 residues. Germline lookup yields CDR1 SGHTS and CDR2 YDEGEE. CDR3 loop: CASSPTGTSSSYNEQFF. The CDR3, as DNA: TGTGCCAGCAGCCCAACCGGGACCTCTAGCTCCTACAATGAGCAGTTCTTC.

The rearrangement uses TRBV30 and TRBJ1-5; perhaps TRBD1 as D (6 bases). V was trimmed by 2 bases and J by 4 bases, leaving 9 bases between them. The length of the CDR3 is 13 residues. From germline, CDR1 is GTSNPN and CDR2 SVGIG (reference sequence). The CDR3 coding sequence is TGTGCCTGGAGTCAGGGGATGAATCAGCCCCAGCATTTT. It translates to CAWSQGMNQPQHF.

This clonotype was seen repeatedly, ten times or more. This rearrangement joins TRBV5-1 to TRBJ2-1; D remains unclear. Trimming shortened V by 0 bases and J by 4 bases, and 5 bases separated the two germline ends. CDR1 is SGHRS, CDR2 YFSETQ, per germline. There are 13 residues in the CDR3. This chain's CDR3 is CASSLDVYNEQFF. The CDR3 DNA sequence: TGCGCCAGCAGCTTGGACGTTTACAATGAGCAGTTCTTC.